This T cell receptor beta chain was identified in a study of T cell changes during pregnancy in multiple sclerosis. The data were produced by immunoSEQ multiplex PCR, yet TCRdb's version contains in-frame clones alone and is incomplete. The data contain about 31,000 clones, over 75% of them singletons. V lost 1 base, J lost 3 bases, and 8 bases stayed unmatched. Germline CDR1 and CDR2: SGHDT and YYEEEE. This CDR3 comprises 17 residues. Sequenced material: CD8+ T cells from peripheral blood mononuclear cells, taken in the second trimester of pregnancy. The genes are TRBV5-6 and TRBJ2-1; 9 bases align to TRBD2. The source is a female donor with multiple sclerosis, enrolled in a pregnancy study. The DNA of the CDR3 is TGTGCCAGCAGCTTGTTCAAGGGACTAGCCATCTACAATGAGCAGTTCTTC. Amino acid sequence: CASSLFKGLAIYNEQFF.